This paragraph reports one T cell receptor beta chain. The antigen remains undetermined. The repertoire was sequenced with immunoSEQ multiplex PCR; TCRdb's copy has only in-frame clones and lacks some. The sample has fewer than 500,000 clones, roughly 88% seen once. This specimen belongs to a study of Ad26.COV2.S vaccination and SARS-CoV-2 variants. Overall study findings and caveats: Possibly, TCR breadth and depth analyses underestimated total T cell responses. Those who received vaccine or placebo ended up with similar non-spike TCR breadth. Greater spike-specific TCR breadth was seen in vaccine recipients than in placebo recipients.

V shed 1 base and J shed 4 bases, with 16 bases lying between them. Germline-derived CDR1 and CDR2 are LGHDT and YNNKEL (reference sequence). The CDR3 runs to 16 residues. Noted treatment: about 20 received Ad26.COV2.S at low or high dose, single or two shots; 5 received placebo; per-sample allocation not given. It was on day 63 after the first vaccine or placebo injection that samples were taken. This TCR came from a person aged 18 to 65 who received the Ad26.COV2.S COVID-19 vaccine or a placebo. The sample here was peripheral blood, taken in a trial of Ad26.COV2.S vaccine versus placebo. This chain links TRBV3-1 (or the pseudogene TRBV3-2) with TRBJ1-2; D is unclear. In DNA, the CDR3 is TGTGCCAGCAGCCAAGCCCTGATTGGGGATGTCTATGGCTACACCTTC. It codes for CASSQALIGDVYGYTF.